This T cell receptor (beta chain) was captured by sequencing in a study of CD8+CD57+ T cells in acquired aplastic anemia. Whole-study context: Sorting CD4+ and CD8+ cells gave DNA averaging about 2.9 ug. Average CD4+ read depth in healthy donors was about 10.8 million reads.

Profiles of TCR beta VDJ and CDR3 were generated from a genomic DNA template. TCRdb called the reads again in MiXCR, with one record for every CDR3 protein. The sample has 60,000 to 75,000 distinct CDR3 sequences, 55% seen once. With regard to this clonotype: Antigen unknown. One junction end disagrees with the germline gene, perhaps due to a read error.

The germline V gene has CDR1 LNHDA and CDR2 SQIVND (reference sequence). The CDR3 contains 11 residues. Findings and limits, study-wide: The same twenty-nine CD8+ CDR3 sequences occurred in patients and in controls.

The rearrangement joins TRBV19 to TRBJ2-5, with D perhaps matching TRBD1 (5 bases). The sample was sorted CD4+, CD8+, or CD8+CD57+ T cells (not recorded which) from PBMCs. The TCR originated in a human donor in good health, serving as a control. The CDR3 loop reads CACRKGETQYF. Written as DNA, the CDR3 is TGTGCCTGTAGGAAGGGGGAGACCCAGTACTTC.